Listed below are T cell receptor beta chains from one sample, sequenced in a study of T cell responses to AZD1222 COVID-19 vaccine. TCRdb keeps only in-frame clones here, not all; method: immunoSEQ multiplex PCR. The sample holds around 140,000 clones, just under 95% seen once. Specimen: peripheral blood, collected after recovery from COVID-19. These receptors originate from an adult who had recovered from COVID-19. CDR3s include the opening cysteine and the closing phenylalanine or tryptophan. D genes are given only for firm matches. Some rows mark clone size as missing; the rest say once, few, many or name a class of expanded clone.

cdr3_nt: TGTGCCAGCAGGGAGCGGGGCCGCACAGATACGCAGTATTTT
cdr3_aa: CASRERGRTDTQYF
v_call: TRBV2
j_call: TRBJ2-3
clone_size: -
d_call: TRBD2

cdr3_nt: TGTGCCAGCCACCGTCCGTCCCTCTACAATGAGCAGTTCTTC
cdr3_aa: CASHRPSLYNEQFF
v_call: TRBV28
j_call: TRBJ2-1
clone_size: -
d_call: -

cdr3_nt: TGTGCCAGTAGCCTAAGGACAGCAACTAATGAAAAACTGTTTTTT
cdr3_aa: CASSLRTATNEKLFF
v_call: TRBV19
j_call: TRBJ1-4
clone_size: -
d_call: -

cdr3_nt: TGTGCCAGCAGCAAACGTGAAGCCGGGACACCCGAGTTCTTC
cdr3_aa: CASSKREAGTPEFF
v_call: TRBV21-1
j_call: TRBJ2-1
clone_size: -
d_call: -

cdr3_nt: TGCGCCAGCAGCGTCATCCCCGGTCTCAATGAGCAGTTCTTC
cdr3_aa: CASSVIPGLNEQFF
v_call: TRBV5-1
j_call: TRBJ2-1
clone_size: -
d_call: -

cdr3_nt: TGTGCCAGCACCGTCGGACTAGCGGACAATGAGCAGTTCTTC
cdr3_aa: CASTVGLADNEQFF
v_call: TRBV6-5
j_call: TRBJ2-1
clone_size: -
d_call: TRBD2

cdr3_nt: TGCAGCGTCTACAGAGCCTACAATGAGCAGTTCTTC
cdr3_aa: CSVYRAYNEQFF
v_call: TRBV29-1
j_call: TRBJ2-1
clone_size: -
d_call: -

cdr3_nt: TGCGCCAGCAGCTGGGCTAGCGAGGTGGAGCAGTACTTC
cdr3_aa: CASSWASEVEQYF
v_call: TRBV5-1
j_call: TRBJ2-7
clone_size: -
d_call: -

cdr3_nt: TGTGCCAGCAGCTTAGGTCGCCAAACAGGGTCGGATCAGCCCCAGCATTTT
cdr3_aa: CASSLGRQTGSDQPQHF
v_call: TRBV7-9
j_call: TRBJ1-5
clone_size: -
d_call: -

cdr3_nt: TGTGCCAGCAGCCAAGGTCGGAACACTGAAGCTTTCTTT
cdr3_aa: CASSQGRNTEAFF
v_call: TRBV14
j_call: TRBJ1-1
clone_size: -
d_call: -

cdr3_nt: TGTGCCAGCAGCCATAGAGTTCTGAACACTGAAGCTTTCTTT
cdr3_aa: CASSHRVLNTEAFF
v_call: TRBV3-1/TRBV3-2
j_call: TRBJ1-1
clone_size: once
d_call: -

cdr3_nt: TGTGCCTGGAATGGGGGACTGCAGAGCACAGATACGCAGTATTTT
cdr3_aa: CAWNGGLQSTDTQYF
v_call: TRBV30
j_call: TRBJ2-3
clone_size: -
d_call: -

cdr3_nt: TGTGCCAGCAGCCAGTCATCGCGCGGGCGAAACACCGGGGAGCTGTTTTTT
cdr3_aa: CASSQSSRGRNTGELFF
v_call: TRBV3-1/TRBV3-2
j_call: TRBJ2-2
clone_size: -
d_call: -

cdr3_nt: TGTGCCAGTAGTATTAGAGGACAGGTGAACACCGGGGAGCTGTTTTTT
cdr3_aa: CASSIRGQVNTGELFF
v_call: TRBV19
j_call: TRBJ2-2
clone_size: -
d_call: TRBD1